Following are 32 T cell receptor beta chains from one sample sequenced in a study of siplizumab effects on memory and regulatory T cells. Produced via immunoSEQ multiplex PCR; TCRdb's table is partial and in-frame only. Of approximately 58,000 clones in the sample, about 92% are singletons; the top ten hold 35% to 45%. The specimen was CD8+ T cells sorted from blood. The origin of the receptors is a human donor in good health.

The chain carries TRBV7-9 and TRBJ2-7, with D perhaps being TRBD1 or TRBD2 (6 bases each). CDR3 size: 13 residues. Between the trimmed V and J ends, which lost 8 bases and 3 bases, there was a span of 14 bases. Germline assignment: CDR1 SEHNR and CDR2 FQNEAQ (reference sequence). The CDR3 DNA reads TGTGCCAGCTCCGGGGGCAGGGGCTACGAGCAGTACTTC. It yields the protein CASSGGRGYEQYF.

CDR3 region: CASSKNSSGGLRPQHF. CDR3 sequence (DNA): TGTGCCAGCAGCAAAAATAGTAGTGGGGGGTTGAGGCCCCAGCATTTT. This sequence joins TRBV21-1 and TRBJ1-5. TRBV21-1 is a recognized pseudogene. This CDR3 is 16 amino acids long.

The DNA for the CDR3 is TGTGCCAGCAGCTTTTTTACAGAGGGGAACACTGAAGCTTTCTTT. Encoded protein: CASSFFTEGNTEAFF. The genes are TRBV5-4 and TRBJ1-1; the D is unclear. Germline CDR1 SGHNT, CDR2 YYREEE (reference sequence). The CDR3 is 15 residues long. The V gene lost 2 bases and the J gene lost 1 base, with 12 bases spanning the gap.

In DNA form, the CDR3 reads TGTGCCACCAGCAGAGGACTAGCCGGCGAGACCCAGTACTTC. Translated, it gives CATSRGLAGETQYF. The chain joins TRBV15 to TRBJ2-5; 7 bases fit TRBD2. Germline CDR1 LNHNV, CDR2 YYDKDF (reference sequence). The J segment lost 5 bases and the V segment lost 1 base, leaving 4 bases of the junction unmatched. The CDR3 sequence is 14 residues long.

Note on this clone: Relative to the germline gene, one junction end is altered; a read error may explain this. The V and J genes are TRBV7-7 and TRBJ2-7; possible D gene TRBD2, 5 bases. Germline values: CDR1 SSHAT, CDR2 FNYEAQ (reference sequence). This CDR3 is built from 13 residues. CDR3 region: CASSLLSGHEQYF. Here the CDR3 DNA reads TGTGCTAGCAGCTTACTAAGCGGCCACGAGCAGTACTTC.

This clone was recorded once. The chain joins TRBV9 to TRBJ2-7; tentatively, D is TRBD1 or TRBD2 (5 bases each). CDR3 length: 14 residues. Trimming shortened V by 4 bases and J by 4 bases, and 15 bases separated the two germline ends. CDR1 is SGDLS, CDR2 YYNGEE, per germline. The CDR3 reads CASSPLGRIYEQYF. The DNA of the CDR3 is TGTGCCAGCAGCCCTCTGGGACGGATATACGAGCAGTACTTC.

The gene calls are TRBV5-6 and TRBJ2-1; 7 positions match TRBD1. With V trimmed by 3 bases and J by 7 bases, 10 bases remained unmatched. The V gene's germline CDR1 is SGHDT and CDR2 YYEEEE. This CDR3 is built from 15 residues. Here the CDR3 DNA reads TGTGCCAGCAGCTGGGCTCAGGGGGTAGTTAATGAGCAGTTCTTC. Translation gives CASSWAQGVVNEQFF.

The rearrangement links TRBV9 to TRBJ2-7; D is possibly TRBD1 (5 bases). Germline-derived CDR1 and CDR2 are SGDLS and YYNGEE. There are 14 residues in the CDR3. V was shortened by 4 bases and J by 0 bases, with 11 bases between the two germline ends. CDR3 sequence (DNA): TGTGCCAGCAGCCCCCAGGGAAGCTCCTACGAGCAGTACTTC. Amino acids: CASSPQGSSYEQYF.

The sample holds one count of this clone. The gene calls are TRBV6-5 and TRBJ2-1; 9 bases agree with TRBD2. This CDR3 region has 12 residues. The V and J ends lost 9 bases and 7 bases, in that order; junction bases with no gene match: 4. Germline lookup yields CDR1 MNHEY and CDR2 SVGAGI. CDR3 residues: CASSGSGNEQFF. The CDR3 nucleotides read TGTGCCAGTAGCGGGAGTGGGAATGAGCAGTTCTTC.

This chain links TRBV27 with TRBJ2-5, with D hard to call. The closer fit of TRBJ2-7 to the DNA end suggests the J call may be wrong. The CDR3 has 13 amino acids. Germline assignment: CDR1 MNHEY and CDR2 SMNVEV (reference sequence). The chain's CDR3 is CASSSRASYEQYF. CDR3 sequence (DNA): TGTGCCAGCAGTTCCCGAGCGTCCTACGAGCAGTACTTC.

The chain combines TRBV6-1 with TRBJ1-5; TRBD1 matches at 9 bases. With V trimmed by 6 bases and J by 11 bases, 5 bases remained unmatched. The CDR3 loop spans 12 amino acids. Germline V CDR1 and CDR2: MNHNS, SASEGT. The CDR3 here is CASSLGTGTQHF. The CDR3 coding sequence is TGTGCCAGCAGCCTAGGGACAGGGACCCAGCATTTT.

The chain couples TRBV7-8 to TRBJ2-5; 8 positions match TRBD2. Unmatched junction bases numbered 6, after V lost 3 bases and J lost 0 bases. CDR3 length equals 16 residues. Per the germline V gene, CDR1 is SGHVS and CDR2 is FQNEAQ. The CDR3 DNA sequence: TGTGCCAGCAGCTTGCGGTCCGGGAGGGACCAAGAGACCCAGTACTTC. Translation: CASSLRSGRDQETQYF. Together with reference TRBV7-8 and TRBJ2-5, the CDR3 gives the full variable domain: GAGVSQSPRYKVAKRGQDVALRCDPISGHVSLFWYQQALGQGPEFLTYFQNEAQLDKSGLPSDRFFAERPEGSVSTLKIQRTQQEDSAVYLCASSLRSGRDQETQYFGPGTRLLVL.

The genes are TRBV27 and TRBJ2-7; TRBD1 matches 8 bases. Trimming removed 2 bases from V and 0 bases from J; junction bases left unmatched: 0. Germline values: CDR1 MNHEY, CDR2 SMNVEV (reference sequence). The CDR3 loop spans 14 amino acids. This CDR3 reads CASSLQGASYEQYF. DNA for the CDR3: TGTGCCAGCAGTTTACAGGGGGCCTCCTACGAGCAGTACTTC.

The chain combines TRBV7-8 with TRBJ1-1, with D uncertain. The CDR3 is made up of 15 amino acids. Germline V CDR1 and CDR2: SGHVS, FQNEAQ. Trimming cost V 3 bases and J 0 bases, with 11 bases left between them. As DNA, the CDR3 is TGTGCCAGCAGCTTCCTCACAGTGATGAACACTGAAGCTTTCTTT. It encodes CASSFLTVMNTEAFF.

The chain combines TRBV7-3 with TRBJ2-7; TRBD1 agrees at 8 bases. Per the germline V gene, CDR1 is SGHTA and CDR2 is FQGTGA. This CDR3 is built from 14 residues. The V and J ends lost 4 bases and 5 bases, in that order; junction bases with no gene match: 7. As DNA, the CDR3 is TGTGCCAGCAGCTGGGAGGACAGGGACCACGAGCAGTACTTC. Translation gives CASSWEDRDHEQYF.

CDR3 in DNA: TGTGCAGGGGGTAGGGGGAACACCGGGGAGCTGTTTTTT. It encodes CAGGRGNTGELFF. The chain combines TRBV25-1 with TRBJ2-2; a possible D gene is TRBD1 (6 bases). CDR1 and CDR2 from the germline V gene are MGHDK and SYGVNS. The CDR3 covers 13 residues. The variable domain in full, with the rest retrieved from reference TRBV25-1 and TRBJ2-2, is EADIYQTPRYLVIGTGKKITLECSQTMGHDKMYWYQQDPGMELHLIHYSYGVNSTEKGDLSSESTVSRIRTEHFPLTLESARPSHTSQYLCAGGRGNTGELFFGEGSRLTVL.

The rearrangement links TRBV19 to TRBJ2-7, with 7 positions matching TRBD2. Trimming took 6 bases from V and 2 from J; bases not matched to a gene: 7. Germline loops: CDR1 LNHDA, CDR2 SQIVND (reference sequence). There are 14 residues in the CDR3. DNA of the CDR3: TGTGCCAGTAGCCACGCCGGGACTACCTACGAGCAGTACTTC. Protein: CASSHAGTTYEQYF.

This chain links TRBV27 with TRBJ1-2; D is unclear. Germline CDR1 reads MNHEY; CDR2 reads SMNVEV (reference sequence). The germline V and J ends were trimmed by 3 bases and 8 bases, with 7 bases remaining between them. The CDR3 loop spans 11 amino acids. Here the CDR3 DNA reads TGTGCCAGCAGTTTTGGCGGGGGCTACACCTTC. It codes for CASSFGGGYTF.

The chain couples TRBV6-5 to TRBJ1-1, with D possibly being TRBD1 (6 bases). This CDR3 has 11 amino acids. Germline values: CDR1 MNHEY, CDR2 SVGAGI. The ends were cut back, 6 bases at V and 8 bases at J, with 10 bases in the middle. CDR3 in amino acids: CASSSGVEAFF. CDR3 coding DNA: TGTGCCAGCAGCTCAGGGGTGGAAGCTTTCTTT.

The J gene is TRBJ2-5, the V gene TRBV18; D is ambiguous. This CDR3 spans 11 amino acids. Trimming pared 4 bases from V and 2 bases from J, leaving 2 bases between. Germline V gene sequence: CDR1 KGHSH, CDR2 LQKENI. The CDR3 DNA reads TGTGCCAGCTCACGTCAAGAGACCCAGTACTTC. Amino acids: CASSRQETQYF.

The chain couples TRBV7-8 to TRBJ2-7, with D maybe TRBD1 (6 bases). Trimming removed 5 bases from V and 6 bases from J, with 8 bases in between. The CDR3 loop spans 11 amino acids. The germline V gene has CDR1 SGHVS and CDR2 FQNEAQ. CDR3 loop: CASSRTAEQYF. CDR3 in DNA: TGTGCCAGCAGCAGGACAGCCGAGCAGTACTTC.

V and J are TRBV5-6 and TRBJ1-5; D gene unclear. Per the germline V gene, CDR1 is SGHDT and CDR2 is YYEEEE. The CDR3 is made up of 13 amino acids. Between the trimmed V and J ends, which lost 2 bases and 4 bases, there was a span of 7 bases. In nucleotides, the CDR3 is TGTGCCAGCAGCTTTTCACAGAATCAGCCCCAGCATTTT. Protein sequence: CASSFSQNQPQHF. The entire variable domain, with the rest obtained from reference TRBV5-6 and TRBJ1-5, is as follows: DAGVTQSPTHLIKTRGQQVTLRCSPKSGHDTVSWYQQALGQGPQFIFQYYEEEERQRGNFPDRFSGHQFPNYSSELNVNALLLGDSALYLCASSFSQNQPQHFGDGTRLSIL.

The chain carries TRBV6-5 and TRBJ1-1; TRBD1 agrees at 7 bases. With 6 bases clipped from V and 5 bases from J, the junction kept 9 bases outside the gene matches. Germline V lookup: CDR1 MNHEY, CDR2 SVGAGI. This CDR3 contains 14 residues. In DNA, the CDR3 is TGTGCCAGCAGGAACAGACAGGGAAGGACTGAAGCTTTCTTT. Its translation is CASRNRQGRTEAFF.

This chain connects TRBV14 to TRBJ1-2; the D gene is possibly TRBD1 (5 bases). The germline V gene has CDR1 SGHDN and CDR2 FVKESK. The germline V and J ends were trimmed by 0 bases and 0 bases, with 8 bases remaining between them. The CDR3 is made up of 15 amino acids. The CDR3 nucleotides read TGTGCCAGCAGCCAAGAAGGGGCCACTAACTATGGCTACACCTTC. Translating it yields CASSQEGATNYGYTF.

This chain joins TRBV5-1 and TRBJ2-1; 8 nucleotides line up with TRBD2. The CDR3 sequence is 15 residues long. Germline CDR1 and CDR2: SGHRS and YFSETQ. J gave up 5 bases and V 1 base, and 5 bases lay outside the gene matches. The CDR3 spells CASSLTGGRNNEQFF. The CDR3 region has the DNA TGCGCCAGCAGCTTGACGGGGGGGCGAAACAATGAGCAGTTCTTC.

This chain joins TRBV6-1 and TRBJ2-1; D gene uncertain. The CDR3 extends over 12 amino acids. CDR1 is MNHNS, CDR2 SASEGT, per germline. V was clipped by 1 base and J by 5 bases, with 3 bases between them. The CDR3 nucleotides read TGTGCCAGCAGTGAAGTTCACAATGAGCAGTTCTTC. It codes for CASSEVHNEQFF.

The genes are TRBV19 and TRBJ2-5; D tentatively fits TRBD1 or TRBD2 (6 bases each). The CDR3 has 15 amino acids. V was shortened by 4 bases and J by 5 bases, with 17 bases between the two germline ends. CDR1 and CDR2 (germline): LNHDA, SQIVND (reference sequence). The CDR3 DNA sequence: TGTGCCAGTAGTAGCGATTGGGGGGCGTTGGAGACCCAGTACTTC. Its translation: CASSSDWGALETQYF.

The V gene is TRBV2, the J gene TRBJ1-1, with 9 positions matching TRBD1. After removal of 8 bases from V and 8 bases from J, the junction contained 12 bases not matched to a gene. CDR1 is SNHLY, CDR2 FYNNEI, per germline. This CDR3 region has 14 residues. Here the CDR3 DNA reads TGTGCCAGCCATTCCGGGACAGGGACAAGCGAAGCTTTCTTT. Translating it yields CASHSGTGTSEAFF.

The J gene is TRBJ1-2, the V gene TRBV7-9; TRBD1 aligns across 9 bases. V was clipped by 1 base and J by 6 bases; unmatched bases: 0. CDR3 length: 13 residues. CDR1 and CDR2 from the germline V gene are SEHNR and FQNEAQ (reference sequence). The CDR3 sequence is CASSLGQGDGYTF. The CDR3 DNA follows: TGTGCCAGCAGCTTAGGACAGGGGGATGGCTACACCTTC.

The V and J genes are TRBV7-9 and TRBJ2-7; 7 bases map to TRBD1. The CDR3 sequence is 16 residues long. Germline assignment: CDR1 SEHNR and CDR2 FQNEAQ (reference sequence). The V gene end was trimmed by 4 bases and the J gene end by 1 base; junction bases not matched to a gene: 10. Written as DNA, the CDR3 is TGTGCCAGCAGCTCGCCCCCGGGACAGATATCCTACGAGCAGTACTTC. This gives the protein CASSSPPGQISYEQYF.

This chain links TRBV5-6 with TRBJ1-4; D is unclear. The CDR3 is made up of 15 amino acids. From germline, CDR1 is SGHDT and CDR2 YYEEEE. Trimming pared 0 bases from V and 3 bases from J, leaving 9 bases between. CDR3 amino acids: CASSLARGSNEKLFF. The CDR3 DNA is TGTGCCAGCAGCTTGGCCCGAGGTTCTAATGAAAAACTGTTTTTT.

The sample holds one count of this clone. The CDR3 bases are TGTGCCAGCAACCCTAGCGGGAGCACAGATACGCAGTATTTT. It encodes CASNPSGSTDTQYF. The rearrangement joins TRBV9 to TRBJ2-3; TRBD2 aligns across 8 bases. The CDR3 is 14 residues long. Per germline, CDR1 SGDLS and CDR2 YYNGEE. V was clipped by 6 bases and J by 0 bases; unmatched bases: 3.